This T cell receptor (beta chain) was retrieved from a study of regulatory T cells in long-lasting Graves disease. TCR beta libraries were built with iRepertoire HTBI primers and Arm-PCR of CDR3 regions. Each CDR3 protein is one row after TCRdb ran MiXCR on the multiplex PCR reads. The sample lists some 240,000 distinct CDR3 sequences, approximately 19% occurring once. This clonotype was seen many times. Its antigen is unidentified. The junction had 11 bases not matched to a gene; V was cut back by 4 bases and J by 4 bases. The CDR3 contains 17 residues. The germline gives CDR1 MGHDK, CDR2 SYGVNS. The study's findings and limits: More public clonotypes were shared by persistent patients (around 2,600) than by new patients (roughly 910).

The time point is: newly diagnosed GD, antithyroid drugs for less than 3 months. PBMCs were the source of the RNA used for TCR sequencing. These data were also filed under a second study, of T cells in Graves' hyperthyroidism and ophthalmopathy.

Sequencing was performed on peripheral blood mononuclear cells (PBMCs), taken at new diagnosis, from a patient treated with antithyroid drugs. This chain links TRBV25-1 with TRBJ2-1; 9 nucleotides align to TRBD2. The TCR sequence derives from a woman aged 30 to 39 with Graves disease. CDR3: CASSGLAGGAGYNEQFF. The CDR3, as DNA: TGTGCCAGCAGTGGGCTTGCGGGGGGGGCTGGGTACAATGAGCAGTTCTTC. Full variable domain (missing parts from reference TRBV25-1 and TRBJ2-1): EADIYQTPRYLVIGTGKKITLECSQTMGHDKMYWYQQDPGMELHLIHYSYGVNSTEKGDLSSESTVSRIRTEHFPLTLESARPSHTSQYLCASSGLAGGAGYNEQFFGPGTRLTVL.